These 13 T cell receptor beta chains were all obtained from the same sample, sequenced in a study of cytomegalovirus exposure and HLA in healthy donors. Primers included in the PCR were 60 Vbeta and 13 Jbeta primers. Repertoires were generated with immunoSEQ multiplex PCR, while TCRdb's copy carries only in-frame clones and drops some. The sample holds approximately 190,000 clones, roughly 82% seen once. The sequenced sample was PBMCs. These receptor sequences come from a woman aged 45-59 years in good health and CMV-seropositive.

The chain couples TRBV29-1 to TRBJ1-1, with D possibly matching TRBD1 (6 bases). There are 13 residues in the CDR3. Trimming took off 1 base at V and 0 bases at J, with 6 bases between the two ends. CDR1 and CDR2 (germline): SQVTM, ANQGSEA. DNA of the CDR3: TGCAGCGTTGAAGGGGGGCTGAACACTGAAGCTTTCTTT. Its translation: CSVEGGLNTEAFF.

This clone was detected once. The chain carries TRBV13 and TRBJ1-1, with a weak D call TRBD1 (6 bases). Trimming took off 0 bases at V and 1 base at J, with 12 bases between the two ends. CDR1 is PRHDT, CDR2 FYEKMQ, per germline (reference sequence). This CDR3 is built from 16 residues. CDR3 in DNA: TGTGCCAGCAGCTTAGGTGGGGGCGCCAGGAACACTGAAGCTTTCTTT. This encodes CASSLGGGARNTEAFF.

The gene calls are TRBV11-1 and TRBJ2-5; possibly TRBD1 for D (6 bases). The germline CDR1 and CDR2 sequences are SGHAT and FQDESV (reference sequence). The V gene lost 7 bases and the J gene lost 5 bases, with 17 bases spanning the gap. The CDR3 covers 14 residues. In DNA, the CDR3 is TGTGCCAGCACCGAACAGGGAGTAGGGGAGACCCAGTACTTC. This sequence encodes CASTEQGVGETQYF.

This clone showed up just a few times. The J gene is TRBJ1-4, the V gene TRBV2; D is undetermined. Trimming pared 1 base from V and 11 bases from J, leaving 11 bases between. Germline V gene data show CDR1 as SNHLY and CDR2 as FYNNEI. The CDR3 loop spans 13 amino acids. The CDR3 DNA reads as TGTGCCAGCAGTGAAGGGTTCGACGGGAAACTGTTTTTT. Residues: CASSEGFDGKLFF.

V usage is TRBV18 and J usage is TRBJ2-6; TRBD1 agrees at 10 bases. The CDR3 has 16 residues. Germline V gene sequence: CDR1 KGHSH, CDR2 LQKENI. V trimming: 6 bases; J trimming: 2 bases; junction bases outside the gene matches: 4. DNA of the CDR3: TGTGCCAGCTCGCTGACAGGGGGCGCTGGGGCCAACGTCCTGACTTTC. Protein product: CASSLTGGAGANVLTF. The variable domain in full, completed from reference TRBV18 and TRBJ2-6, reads NAGVMQNPRHLVRRRGQEARLRCSPMKGHSHVYWYRQLPEEGLKFMVYLQKENIIDESGMPKERFSAEFPKEGPSILRIQQVVRGDSAAYFCASSLTGGAGANVLTFGAGSRLTVL.

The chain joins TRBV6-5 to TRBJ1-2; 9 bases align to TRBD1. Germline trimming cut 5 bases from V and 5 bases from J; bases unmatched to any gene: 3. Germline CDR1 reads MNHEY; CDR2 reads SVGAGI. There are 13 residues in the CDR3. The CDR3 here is CASSVGTGYGYTF. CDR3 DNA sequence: TGTGCCAGCAGTGTCGGGACAGGGTATGGCTACACCTTC.

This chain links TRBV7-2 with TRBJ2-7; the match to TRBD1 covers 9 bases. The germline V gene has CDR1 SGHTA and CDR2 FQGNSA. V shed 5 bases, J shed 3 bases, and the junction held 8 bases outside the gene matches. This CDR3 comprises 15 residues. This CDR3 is CASSPGTGNHYEQYF. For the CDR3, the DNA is TGTGCCAGCAGCCCCGGGACAGGGAATCACTACGAGCAGTACTTC.

CDR3 in amino acids: CASSQGAPGQETQYF. The DNA of the CDR3 is TGTGCCAGCAGCCAGGGGGCGCCGGGGCAAGAGACCCAGTACTTC. The chain joins TRBV7-9 to TRBJ2-5; 8 nucleotides line up with TRBD1. V dropped 5 bases and J dropped 2; count of bases not matched to a gene: 7. The CDR3 consists of 15 residues. Germline values: CDR1 SEHNR, CDR2 FQNEAQ (reference sequence).

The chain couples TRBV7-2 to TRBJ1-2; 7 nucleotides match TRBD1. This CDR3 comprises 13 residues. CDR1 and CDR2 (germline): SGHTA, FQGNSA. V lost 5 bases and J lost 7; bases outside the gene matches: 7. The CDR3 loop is CASSAKTGSGYTF. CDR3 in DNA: TGTGCCAGCAGCGCAAAGACAGGGAGTGGCTACACCTTC.

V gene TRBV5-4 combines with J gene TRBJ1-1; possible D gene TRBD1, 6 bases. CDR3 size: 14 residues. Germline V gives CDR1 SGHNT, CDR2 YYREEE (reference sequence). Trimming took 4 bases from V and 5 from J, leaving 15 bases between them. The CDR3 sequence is CASSQEGGGTEAFF. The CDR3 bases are TGTGCCAGCAGCCAAGAAGGGGGTGGGACTGAAGCTTTCTTT. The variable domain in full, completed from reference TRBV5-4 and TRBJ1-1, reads ETGVTQSPTHLIKTRGQQVTLRCSSQSGHNTVSWYQQALGQGPQFIFQYYREEENGRGNFPPRFSGLQFPNYSSELNVNALELDDSALYLCASSQEGGGTEAFFGQGTRLTVV.

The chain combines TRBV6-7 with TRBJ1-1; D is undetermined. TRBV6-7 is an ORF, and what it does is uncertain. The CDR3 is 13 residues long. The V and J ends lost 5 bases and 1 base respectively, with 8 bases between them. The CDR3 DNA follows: TGTGCCAGCAGTCCCCGTTCGAACACTGAAGCTTTCTTT. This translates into CASSPRSNTEAFF.

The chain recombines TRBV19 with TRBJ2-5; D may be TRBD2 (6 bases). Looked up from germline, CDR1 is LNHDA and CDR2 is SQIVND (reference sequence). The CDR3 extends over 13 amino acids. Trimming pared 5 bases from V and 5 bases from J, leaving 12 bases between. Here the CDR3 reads CASSPTGGETQYF. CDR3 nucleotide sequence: TGTGCCAGTAGTCCTACAGGAGGGGAGACCCAGTACTTC.

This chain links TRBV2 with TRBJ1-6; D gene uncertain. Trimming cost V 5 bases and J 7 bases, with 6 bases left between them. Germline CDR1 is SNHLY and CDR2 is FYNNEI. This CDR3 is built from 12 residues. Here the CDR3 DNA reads TGTGCCAGCAGTCCAGAAAATTCACCCCTCCACTTT. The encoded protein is CASSPENSPLHF.